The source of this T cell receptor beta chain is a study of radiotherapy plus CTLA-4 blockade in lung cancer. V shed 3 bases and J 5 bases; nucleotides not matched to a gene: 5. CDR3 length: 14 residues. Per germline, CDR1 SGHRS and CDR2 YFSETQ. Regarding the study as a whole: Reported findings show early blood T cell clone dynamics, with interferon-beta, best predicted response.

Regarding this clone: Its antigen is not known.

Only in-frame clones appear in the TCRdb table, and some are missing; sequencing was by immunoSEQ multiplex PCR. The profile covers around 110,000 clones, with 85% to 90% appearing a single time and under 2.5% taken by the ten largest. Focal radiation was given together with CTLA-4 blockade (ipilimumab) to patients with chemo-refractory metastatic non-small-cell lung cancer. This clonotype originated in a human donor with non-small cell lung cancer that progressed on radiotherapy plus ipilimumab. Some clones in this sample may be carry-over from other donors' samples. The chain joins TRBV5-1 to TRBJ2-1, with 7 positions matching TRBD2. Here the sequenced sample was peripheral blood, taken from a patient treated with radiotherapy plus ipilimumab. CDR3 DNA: TGCGCCAGCAGCTCCTTGCGGGGGAACAATGAGCAGTTCTTC. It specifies CASSSLRGNNEQFF.